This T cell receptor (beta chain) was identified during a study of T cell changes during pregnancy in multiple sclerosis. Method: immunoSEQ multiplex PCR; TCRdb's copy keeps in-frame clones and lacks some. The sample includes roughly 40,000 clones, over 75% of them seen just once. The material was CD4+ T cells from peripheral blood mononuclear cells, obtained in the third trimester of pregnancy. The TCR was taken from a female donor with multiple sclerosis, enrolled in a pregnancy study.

CDR3 in DNA: TGTGCCAGTAGTTCGACAGGGGGGAATCAGCCCCAGCATTTT. Translation: CASSSTGGNQPQHF. The gene calls are TRBV19 and TRBJ1-5, with 9 nucleotides matching TRBD1. The CDR3 is 14 amino acids. Germline V lookup: CDR1 LNHDA, CDR2 SQIVND (reference sequence). J was trimmed by 4 bases and V by 5 bases; bases with no gene match: 3.